This T cell receptor (beta chain) was recorded in a study of shared clonotypes between healthy human individuals. Study-level information: Each donor's CD8 memory used one plate, CD8 naive two, each CD4 subset three.

Naive CD8 cells lacked CD45RO and underwent positive selection for CCR7, leaving out terminally differentiated effector memory CD45RA+ cells. In its sample, this clone was seen once. The CDR3 extends over 16 amino acids. Trimming took 8 bases from V and 2 from J; bases not matched to a gene: 9. Looked up from germline, CDR1 is MNHEY and CDR2 is SMNVEV (reference sequence). The run depth of the assay was deep. Sequencing was performed with immunoSEQ multiplex PCR; in TCRdb, only in-frame clones are kept and a portion is missing. The data show around 2.1 million clones, 85% to 95% seen once. This chain joins TRBV27 and TRBJ2-3, with 11 bases lining up with TRBD2. This receptor was identified in a man aged 18 to 29 in good health. Some clones in this sample may be carry-over from other donors' samples. The specimen sequenced was naive CD8+ T cells from PBMCs. The CDR3 DNA reads TGTGCCAGCGGCTCGCCGACTAGCGGGATCACAGATACGCAGTATTTT. Protein sequence: CASGSPTSGITDTQYF.